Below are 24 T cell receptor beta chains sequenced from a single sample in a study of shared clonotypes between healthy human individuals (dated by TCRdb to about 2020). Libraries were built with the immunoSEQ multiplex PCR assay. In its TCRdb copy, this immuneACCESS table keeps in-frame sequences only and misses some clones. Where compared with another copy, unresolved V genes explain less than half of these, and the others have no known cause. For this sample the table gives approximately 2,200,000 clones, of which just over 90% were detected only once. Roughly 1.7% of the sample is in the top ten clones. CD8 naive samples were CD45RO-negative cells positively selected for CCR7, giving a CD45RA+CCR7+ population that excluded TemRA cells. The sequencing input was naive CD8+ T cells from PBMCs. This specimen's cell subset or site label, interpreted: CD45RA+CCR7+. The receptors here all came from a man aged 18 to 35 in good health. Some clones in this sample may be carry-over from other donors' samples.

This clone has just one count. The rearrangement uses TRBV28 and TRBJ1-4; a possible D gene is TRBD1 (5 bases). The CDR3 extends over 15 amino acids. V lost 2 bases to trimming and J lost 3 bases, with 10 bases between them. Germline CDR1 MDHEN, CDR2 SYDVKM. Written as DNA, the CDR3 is TGTGCCAGCAGTTTAGGGACGGCCCCTAATGAAAAACTGTTTTTT. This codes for CASSLGTAPNEKLFF.

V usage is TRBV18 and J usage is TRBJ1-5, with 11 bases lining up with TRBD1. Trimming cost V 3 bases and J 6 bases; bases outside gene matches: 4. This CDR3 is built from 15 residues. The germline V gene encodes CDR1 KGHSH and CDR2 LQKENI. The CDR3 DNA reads TGTGCCAGCTCACCGGACAGGGGGCCTTCTCAGCCCCAGCATTTT. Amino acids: CASSPDRGPSQPQHF.

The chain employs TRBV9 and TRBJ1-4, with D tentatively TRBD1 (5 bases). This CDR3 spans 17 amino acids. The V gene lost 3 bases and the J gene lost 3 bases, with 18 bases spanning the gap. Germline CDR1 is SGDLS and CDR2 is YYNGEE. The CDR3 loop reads CASSGGTEGVANEKLFF. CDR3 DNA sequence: TGTGCCAGCAGCGGGGGGACCGAGGGTGTGGCTAATGAAAAACTGTTTTTT.

CDR3 loop: CASSLEGAGTQYF. The CDR3 bases are TGTGCCAGCAGTTTGGAGGGTGCAGGTACGCAGTATTTT. V is TRBV27 and J is TRBJ2-3; TRBD2 might be the D (6 bases). The CDR3 runs to 13 residues. V lost 3 bases to trimming and J lost 8 bases, with 12 bases between them. Germline loops: CDR1 MNHEY, CDR2 SMNVEV (reference sequence).

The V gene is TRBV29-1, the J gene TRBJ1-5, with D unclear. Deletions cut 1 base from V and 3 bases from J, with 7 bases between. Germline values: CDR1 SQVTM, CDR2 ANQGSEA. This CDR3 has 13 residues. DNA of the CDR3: TGCAGCGTTGAAGCTGGGTACAATCAGCCCCAGCATTTT. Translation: CSVEAGYNQPQHF.

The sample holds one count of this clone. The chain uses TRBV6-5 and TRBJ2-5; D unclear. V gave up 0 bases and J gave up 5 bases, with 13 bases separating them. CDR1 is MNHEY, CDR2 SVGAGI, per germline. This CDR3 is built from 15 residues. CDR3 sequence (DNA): TGTGCCAGCAGTTACTCGTGGTCAATCGGGGAGACCCAGTACTTC. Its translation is CASSYSWSIGETQYF.

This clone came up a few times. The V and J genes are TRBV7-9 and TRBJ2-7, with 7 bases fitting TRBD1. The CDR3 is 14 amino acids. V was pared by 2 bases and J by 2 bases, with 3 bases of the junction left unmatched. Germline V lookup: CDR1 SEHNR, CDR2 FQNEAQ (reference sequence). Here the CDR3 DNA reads TGTGCCAGCAGCTTACAGGGGGTAACCTACGAGCAGTACTTC. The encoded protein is CASSLQGVTYEQYF.

CDR3: CASRGGNTGELFF. The CDR3 nucleotides read TGTGCCAGCAGAGGGGGGAACACCGGGGAGCTGTTTTTT. The chain employs TRBV9 and TRBJ2-2; a possible D gene is TRBD1 (6 bases). The CDR3 contains 13 residues. Trimming took 5 bases from V and 1 from J, leaving 6 bases between them. The germline V gene encodes CDR1 SGDLS and CDR2 YYNGEE.

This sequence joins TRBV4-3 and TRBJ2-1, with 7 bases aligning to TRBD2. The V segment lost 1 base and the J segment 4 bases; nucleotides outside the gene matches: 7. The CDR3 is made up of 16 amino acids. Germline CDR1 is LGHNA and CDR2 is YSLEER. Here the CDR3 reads CASSQGAGDPYNEQFF. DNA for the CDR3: TGCGCCAGCAGCCAAGGGGCGGGAGACCCATACAATGAGCAGTTCTTC.

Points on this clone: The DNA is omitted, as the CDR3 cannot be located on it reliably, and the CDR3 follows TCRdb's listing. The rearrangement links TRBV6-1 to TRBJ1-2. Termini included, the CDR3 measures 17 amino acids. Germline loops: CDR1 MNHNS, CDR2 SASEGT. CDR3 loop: CASSDEVFWQLNYGYTF.

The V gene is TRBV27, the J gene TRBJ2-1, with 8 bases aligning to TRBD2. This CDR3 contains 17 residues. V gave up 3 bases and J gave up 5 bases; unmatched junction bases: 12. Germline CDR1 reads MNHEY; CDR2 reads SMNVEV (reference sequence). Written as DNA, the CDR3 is TGTGCCAGCAGTTTCACCCGTCAGGGGACTAGAAACAATGAGCAGTTCTTC. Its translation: CASSFTRQGTRNNEQFF.

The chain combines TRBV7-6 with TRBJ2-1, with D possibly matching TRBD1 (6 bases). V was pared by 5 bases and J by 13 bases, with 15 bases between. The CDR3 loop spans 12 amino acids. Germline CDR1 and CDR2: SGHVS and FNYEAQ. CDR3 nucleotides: TGTGCCAGCAGCGAGATCCGGGACAATCAGTTCTTC. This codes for CASSEIRDNQFF.

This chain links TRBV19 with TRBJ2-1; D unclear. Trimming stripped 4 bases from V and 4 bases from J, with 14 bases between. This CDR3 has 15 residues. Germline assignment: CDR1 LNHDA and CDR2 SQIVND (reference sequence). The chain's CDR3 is CASSSHSAEYNEQFF. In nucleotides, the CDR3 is TGTGCCAGTAGTAGCCACTCAGCAGAGTACAATGAGCAGTTCTTC.

The CDR3 loop reads CASSTWGGSSYNEQFF. In DNA form, the CDR3 reads TGTGCCAGTAGTACATGGGGCGGGAGCTCCTACAATGAGCAGTTCTTC. The chain couples TRBV19 to TRBJ2-1, with 7 bases aligning to TRBD2. After removal of 4 bases from V and 0 bases from J, the junction contained 6 bases not matched to a gene. The germline gives CDR1 LNHDA, CDR2 SQIVND (reference sequence). The CDR3 runs to 16 residues.

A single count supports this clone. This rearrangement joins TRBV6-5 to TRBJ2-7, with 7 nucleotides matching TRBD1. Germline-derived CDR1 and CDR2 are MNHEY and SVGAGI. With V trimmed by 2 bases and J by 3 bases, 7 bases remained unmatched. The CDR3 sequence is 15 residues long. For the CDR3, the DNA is TGTGCCAGCAGTTACGACAGGGAGATGGGCTACGAGCAGTACTTC. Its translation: CASSYDREMGYEQYF.

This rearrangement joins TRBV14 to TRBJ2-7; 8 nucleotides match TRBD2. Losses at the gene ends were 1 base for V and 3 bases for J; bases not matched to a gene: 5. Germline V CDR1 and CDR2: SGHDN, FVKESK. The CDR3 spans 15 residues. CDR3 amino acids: CASSQVPGGNYEQYF. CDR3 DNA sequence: TGTGCCAGCAGCCAAGTGCCGGGAGGGAACTACGAGCAGTACTTC.

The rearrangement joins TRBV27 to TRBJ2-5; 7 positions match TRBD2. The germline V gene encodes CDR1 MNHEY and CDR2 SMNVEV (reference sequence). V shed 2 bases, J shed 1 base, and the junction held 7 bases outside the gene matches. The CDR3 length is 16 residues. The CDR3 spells CASSLILTGGQETQYF. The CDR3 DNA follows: TGTGCCAGCAGTTTAATCCTGACGGGGGGCCAAGAGACCCAGTACTTC.

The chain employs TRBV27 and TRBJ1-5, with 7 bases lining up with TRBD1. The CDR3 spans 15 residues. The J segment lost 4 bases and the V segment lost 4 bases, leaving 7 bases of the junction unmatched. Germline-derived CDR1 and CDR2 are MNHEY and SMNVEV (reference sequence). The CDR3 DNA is TGTGCCAGCAGTTCAGGGACAGCCCGAAATCAGCCCCAGCATTTT. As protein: CASSSGTARNQPQHF.

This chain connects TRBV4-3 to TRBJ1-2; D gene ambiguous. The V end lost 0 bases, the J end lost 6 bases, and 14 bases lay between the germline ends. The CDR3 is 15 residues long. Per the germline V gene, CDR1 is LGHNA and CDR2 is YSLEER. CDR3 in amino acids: CASSQDMRAGDGYTF. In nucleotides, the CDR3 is TGCGCCAGCAGCCAAGATATGAGGGCCGGAGATGGCTACACCTTC.

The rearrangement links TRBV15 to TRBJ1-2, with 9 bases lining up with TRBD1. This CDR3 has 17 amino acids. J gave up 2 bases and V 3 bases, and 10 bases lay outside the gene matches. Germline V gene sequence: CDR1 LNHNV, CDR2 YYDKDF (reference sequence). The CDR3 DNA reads TGTGCCACCAGCAGCCGATATGGGACAGGGAGGAACTATGGCTACACCTTC. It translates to CATSSRYGTGRNYGYTF.

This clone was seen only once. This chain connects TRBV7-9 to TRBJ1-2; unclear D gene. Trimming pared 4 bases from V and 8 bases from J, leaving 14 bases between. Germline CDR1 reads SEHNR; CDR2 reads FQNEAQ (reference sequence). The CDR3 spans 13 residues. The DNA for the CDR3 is TGTGCCAGCAGCTCGGGGAGCCCGGGGGGCTACACCTTC. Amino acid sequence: CASSSGSPGGYTF.

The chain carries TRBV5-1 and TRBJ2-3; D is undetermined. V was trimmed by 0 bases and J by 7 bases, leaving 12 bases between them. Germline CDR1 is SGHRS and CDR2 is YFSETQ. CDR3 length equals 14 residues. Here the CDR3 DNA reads TGCGCCAGCAGCTTGGAAGGTGCGTTAAATACGCAGTATTTT. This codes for CASSLEGALNTQYF.

The CDR3 sequence is CASSQGHSPNTGELFF. The CDR3, as DNA: TGTGCCAGCAGCCAAGGCCACTCCCCGAACACCGGGGAGCTGTTTTTT. The rearrangement uses TRBV4-2 and TRBJ2-2, with D uncertain. Germline assignment: CDR1 LGHNA and CDR2 YNFKEQ. Trimming took off 1 base at V and 0 bases at J, with 9 bases between the two ends. CDR3 length: 16 residues.

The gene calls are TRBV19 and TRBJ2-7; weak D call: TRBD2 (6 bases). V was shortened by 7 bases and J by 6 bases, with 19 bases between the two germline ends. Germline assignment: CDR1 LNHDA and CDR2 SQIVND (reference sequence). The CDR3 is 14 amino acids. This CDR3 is CASTPGPYGGEQYF. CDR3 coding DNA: TGTGCCAGTACCCCGGGGCCCTACGGGGGCGAGCAGTACTTC.